These T cell receptor beta chains were read from a single sample in a study of T cells after yellow fever vaccination. TCRdb reanalysed the 5' RACE reads using MiXCR and keeps one entry per CDR3 protein. In the table there are about 120,000 distinct CDR3 sequences, around 15% of which are singletons. The sequences come from CD8+ T cells sorted from PBMCs, collected 5 days after the yellow fever booster vaccination. All receptors derive from a man aged 18 to 29 who received the YFV17D yellow fever vaccine. Each CDR3 is given with its conserved first and last residue.

v_gene	j_gene	CDR3aa
TRBV6-5	TRBJ2-6	CAGGSGANVLTF
TRBV20-1	TRBJ1-2	CSADGTEYGYTF
TRBV6-5	TRBJ1-1	CASSYFLGSPNTEAFF
TRBV10-3	TRBJ2-2	CAISGEGTGELFF
TRBV6-1	TRBJ1-6	CASREGQRSYNSPLQF
TRBV11-3	TRBJ2-1	CASSLGYNEQFF
TRBV7-9	TRBJ2-5	CASSLAVYQGSQETQYF
TRBV12-3/TRBV12-4	TRBJ1-3	CASSLFEGVGNTIYF
TRBV4-1	TRBJ2-7	CASSQEEPSGGRAYEQYF
TRBV4-1	TRBJ2-5	CASSQQQPAETQYF
TRBV7-9	TRBJ2-7	CASSSHWSSYEQYF
TRBV19	TRBJ2-5	CASSPRIQEIQETQYF
TRBV27	TRBJ2-5	CASSPLGGTQYF
TRBV4-1	TRBJ1-1	CASSTRTGENTEAFF
TRBV7-6	TRBJ2-5	CASSDSGGETQYF
TRBV9	TRBJ2-3	CASPSGESPSTDTQYF
TRBV6-5	TRBJ2-3	CASSFPSGGTDTQYF
TRBV4-1	TRBJ2-1	CASSPRGGDSLLAGRNEQFF
TRBV7-9	TRBJ2-1	CASSLARRGPGHEQFF
TRBV6-6	TRBJ2-2	CASSYSGTGPTGELFF
TRBV29-1	TRBJ2-3	CSVGPRALADTQYF
TRBV5-5	TRBJ2-4	CASSLVGSRGNNIQYF
TRBV10-3	TRBJ1-5	CAISEPYRGEDQPQHF
TRBV7-9	TRBJ1-2	CASSLSQNGYTF
TRBV5-1	TRBJ2-3	CASSEDGTSLDTQYF
TRBV9	TRBJ1-1	CASSPEGGTEAFF
TRBV13	TRBJ2-6	CASSLMRVAGANVLTF
TRBV4-1	TRBJ2-5	CASSPSQGAPVETQYF
TRBV5-6	TRBJ2-7	CASSTGQGPHPAYEQYF
TRBV4-2	TRBJ2-1	CASSPRLAGGNEQFF
TRBV6-2/TRBV6-3	TRBJ2-7	CASSYAYEQYF
TRBV29-1	TRBJ2-1	CSVDLNLFGEQFF
TRBV11-2	TRBJ2-1	CASSLAGGLDEQFF
TRBV27	TRBJ2-1	CASTSGGRTIEQFF
TRBV7-2	TRBJ2-1	CASSFRTRQSEQFF
TRBV7-6	TRBJ1-5	CASSPGQGGQPQHF
TRBV14	TRBJ2-7	CASSQVGGSYEQYF
TRBV7-9	TRBJ2-5	CASSRQREQETQYF
TRBV27	TRBJ1-6	CASTPSGRFSPLHF
TRBV27	TRBJ2-1	CASSPRTSGGASNEQFF
TRBV29-1	TRBJ1-1	CSVLHRDMNTEAFF
TRBV5-8	TRBJ2-5	CASSKLGCGTVRCQETQYF
TRBV7-9	TRBJ2-3	CASSEGDTQYF
TRBV25-1	TRBJ1-2	CASSAPGQGYGYTF
TRBV27	TRBJ2-3	CASSPRLAGGVDTQYF
TRBV20-1	TRBJ2-4	CSARDLAKNIQYF
TRBV7-9	TRBJ1-1	CASSLVVGEANTEAFF
TRBV29-1	TRBJ2-5	CSVVYAGGGETQYF
TRBV4-1	TRBJ2-1	CASSQWAVQASGGMYNEQFF
TRBV2	TRBJ2-7	CASRQGQGMVISWQYF
TRBV7-9	TRBJ2-3	CASSEGQILSTDTQYF